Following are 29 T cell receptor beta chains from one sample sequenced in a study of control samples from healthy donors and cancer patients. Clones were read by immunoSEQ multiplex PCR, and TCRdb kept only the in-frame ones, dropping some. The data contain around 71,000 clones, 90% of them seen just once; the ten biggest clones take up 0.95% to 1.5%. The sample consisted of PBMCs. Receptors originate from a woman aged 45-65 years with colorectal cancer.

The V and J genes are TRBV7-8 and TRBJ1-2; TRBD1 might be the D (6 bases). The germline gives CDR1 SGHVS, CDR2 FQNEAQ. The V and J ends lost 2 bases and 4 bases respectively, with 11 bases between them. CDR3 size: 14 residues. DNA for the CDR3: TGTGCCAGCAGCTTACGCGACAGGCTCTATGGCTACACCTTC. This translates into CASSLRDRLYGYTF.

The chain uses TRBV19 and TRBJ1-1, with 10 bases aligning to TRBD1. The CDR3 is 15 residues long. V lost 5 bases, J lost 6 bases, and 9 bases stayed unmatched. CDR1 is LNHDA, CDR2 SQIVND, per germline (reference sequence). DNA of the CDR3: TGTGCCAGTAGTCGGGACAGGGGACGTGACGCTGAAGCTTTCTTT. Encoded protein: CASSRDRGRDAEAFF.

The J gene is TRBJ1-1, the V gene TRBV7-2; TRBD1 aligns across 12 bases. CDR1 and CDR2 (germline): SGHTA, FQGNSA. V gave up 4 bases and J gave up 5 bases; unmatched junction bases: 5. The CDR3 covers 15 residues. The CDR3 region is CASSSGTGGVTEAFF. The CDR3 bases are TGTGCCAGCAGCTCCGGGACAGGGGGCGTGACTGAAGCTTTCTTT.

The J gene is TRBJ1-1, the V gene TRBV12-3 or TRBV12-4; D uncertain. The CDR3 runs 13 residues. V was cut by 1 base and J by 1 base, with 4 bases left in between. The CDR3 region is CASSLEENTEAFF. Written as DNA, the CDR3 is TGTGCCAGCAGTTTAGAAGAGAACACTGAAGCTTTCTTT.

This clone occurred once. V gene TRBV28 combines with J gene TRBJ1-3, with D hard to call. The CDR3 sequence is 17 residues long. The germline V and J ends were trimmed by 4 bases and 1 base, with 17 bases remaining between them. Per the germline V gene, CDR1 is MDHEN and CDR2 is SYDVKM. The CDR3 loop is CASSSYRWGSSGNTIYF. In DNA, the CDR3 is TGTGCCAGCAGTTCTTACCGGTGGGGTTCGTCTGGAAACACCATATATTTT.

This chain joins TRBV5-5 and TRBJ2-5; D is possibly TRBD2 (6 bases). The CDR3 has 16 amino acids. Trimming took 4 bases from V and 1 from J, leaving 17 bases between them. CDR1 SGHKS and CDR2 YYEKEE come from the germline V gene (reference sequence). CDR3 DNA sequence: TGTGCCAGCAGCCGCGTAGCGGAAACAGCCCAAGAGACCCAGTACTTC. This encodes CASSRVAETAQETQYF.

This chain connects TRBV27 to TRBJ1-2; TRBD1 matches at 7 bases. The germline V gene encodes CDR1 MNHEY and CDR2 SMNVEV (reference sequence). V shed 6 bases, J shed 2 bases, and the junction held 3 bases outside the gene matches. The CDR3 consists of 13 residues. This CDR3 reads CASSQTGNYGYTF. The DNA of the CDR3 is TGTGCCAGCAGCCAGACAGGGAACTATGGCTACACCTTC.

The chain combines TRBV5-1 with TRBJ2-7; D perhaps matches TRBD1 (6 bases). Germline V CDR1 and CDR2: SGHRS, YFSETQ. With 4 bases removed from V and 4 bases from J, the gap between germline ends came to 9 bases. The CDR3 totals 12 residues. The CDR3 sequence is CASSGGLYEQYF. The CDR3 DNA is TGCGCCAGCAGCGGGGGCCTTTACGAGCAGTACTTC.

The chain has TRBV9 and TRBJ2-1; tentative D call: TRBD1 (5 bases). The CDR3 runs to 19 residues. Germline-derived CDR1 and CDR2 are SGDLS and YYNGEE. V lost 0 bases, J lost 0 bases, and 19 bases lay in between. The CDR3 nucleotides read TGTGCCAGCAGCGTAGCTCCCTTGGGGCGTCGTAGCTCCTACAATGAGCAGTTCTTC. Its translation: CASSVAPLGRRSSYNEQFF.

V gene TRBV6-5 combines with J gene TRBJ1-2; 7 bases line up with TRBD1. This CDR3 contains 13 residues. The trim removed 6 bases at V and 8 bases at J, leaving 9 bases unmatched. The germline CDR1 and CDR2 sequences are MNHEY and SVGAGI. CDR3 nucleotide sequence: TGTGCCAGCAGCCGTACAGGGGAGGAGGGCTACACCTTC. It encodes CASSRTGEEGYTF.

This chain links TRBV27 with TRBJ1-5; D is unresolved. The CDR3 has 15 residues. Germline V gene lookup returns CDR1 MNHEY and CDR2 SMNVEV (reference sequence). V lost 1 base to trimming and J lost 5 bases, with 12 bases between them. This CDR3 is CASSLLGGWDQPQHF. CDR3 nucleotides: TGTGCCAGCAGTTTATTGGGAGGGTGGGATCAGCCCCAGCATTTT.

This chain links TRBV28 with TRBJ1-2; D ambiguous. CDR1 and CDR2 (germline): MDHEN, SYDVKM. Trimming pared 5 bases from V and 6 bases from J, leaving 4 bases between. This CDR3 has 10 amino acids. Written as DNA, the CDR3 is TGTGCCAGCAGTGGGAATGGCTACACCTTC. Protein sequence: CASSGNGYTF.

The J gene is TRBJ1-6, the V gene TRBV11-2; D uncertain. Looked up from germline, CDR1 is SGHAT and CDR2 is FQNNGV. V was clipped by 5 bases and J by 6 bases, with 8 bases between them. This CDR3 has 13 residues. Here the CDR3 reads CASSPGVNSPLHF. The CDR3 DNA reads TGTGCCAGCAGCCCTGGGGTTAATTCACCCCTCCACTTT.

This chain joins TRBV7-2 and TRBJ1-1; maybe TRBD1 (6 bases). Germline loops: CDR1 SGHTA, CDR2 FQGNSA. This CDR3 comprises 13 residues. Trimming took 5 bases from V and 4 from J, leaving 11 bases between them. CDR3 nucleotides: TGTGCCAGCAGCCCACAGGGCGGCACTGAAGCTTTCTTT. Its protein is CASSPQGGTEAFF.

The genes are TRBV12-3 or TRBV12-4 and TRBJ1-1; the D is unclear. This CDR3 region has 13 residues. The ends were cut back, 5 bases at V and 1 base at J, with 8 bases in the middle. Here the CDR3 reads CASSLQQNTEAFF. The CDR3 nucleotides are TGTGCCAGCAGTCTTCAACAGAACACTGAAGCTTTCTTT.

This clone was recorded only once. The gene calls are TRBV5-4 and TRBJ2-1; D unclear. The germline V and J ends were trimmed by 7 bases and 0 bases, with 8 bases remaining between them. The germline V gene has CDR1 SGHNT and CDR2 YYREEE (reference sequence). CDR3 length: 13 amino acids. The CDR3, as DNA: TGTGCCAGCGGAGTCGACTCCTACAATGAGCAGTTCTTC. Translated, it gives CASGVDSYNEQFF.

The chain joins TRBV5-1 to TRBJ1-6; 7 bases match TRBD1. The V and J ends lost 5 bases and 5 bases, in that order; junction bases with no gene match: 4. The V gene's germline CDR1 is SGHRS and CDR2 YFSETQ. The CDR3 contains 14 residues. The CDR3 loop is CASSRDRNNSPLHF. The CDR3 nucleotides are TGCGCCAGCAGTAGGGACAGAAATAATTCACCCCTCCACTTT.

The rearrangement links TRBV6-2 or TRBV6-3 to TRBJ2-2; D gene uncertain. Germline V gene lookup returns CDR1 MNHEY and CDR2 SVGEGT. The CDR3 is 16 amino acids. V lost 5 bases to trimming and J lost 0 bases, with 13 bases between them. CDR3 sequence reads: CASSPRLGTNTGELFF. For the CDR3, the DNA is TGTGCCAGCAGTCCCCGGCTAGGAACGAACACCGGGGAGCTGTTTTTT.

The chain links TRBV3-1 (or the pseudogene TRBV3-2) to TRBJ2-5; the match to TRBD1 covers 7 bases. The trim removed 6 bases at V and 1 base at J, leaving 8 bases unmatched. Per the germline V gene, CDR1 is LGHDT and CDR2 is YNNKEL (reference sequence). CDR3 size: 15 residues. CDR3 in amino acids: CASSSIRDSQETQYF. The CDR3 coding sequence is TGTGCCAGCAGTTCCATCCGGGACAGCCAAGAGACCCAGTACTTC.

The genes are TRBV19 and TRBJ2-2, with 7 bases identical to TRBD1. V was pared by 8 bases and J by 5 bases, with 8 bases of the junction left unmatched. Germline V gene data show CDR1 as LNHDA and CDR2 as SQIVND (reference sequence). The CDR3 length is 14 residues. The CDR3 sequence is CASETGVRTGELFF. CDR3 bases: TGTGCCAGTGAAACAGGGGTTCGGACCGGGGAGCTGTTTTTT.

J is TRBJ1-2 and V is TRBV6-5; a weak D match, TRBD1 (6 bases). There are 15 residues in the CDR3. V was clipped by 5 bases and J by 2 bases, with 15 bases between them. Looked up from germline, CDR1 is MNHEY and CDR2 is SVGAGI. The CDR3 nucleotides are TGTGCCAGCAGTACCGGGACATATGTCAACTATGGCTACACCTTC. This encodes CASSTGTYVNYGYTF.

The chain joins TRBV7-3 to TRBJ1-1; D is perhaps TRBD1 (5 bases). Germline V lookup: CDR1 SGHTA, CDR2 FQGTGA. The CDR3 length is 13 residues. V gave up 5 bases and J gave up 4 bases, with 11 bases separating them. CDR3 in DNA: TGTGCCAGCAGCCCAGGGAGCGCCACTGAAGCTTTCTTT. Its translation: CASSPGSATEAFF.

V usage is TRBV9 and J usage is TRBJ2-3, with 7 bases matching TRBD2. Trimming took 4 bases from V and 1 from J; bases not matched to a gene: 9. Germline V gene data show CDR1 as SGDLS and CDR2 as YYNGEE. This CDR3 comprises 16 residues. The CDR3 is CASSPFRAGGTDTQYF. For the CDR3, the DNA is TGTGCCAGCAGCCCCTTCCGGGCGGGGGGCACAGATACGCAGTATTTT. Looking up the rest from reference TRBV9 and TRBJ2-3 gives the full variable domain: DSGVTQTPKHLITATGQRVTLRCSPRSGDLSVYWYQQSLDQGLQFLIQYYNGEERAKGNILERFSAQQFPDLHSELNLSSLELGDSALYFCASSPFRAGGTDTQYFGPGTRLTVL.

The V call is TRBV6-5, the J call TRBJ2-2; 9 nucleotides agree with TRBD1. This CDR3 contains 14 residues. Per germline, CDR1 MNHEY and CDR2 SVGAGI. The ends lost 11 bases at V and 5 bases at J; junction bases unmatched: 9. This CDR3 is CAGKRDRATGELFF. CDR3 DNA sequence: TGTGCCGGAAAAAGGGACAGGGCGACCGGGGAGCTGTTTTTT.

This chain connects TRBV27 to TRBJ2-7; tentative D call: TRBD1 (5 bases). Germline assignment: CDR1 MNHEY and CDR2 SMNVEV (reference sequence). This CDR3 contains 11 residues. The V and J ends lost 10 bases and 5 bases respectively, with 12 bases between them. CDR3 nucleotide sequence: TGTGCCACAACAGGCCTAGACGAGCAGTACTTC. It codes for CATTGLDEQYF.

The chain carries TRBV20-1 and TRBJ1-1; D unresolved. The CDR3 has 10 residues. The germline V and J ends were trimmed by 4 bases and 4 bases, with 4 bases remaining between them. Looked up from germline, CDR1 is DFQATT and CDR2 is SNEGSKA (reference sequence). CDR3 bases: TGCAGTGCTACCGGCACTGAAGCTTTCTTT. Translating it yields CSATGTEAFF.

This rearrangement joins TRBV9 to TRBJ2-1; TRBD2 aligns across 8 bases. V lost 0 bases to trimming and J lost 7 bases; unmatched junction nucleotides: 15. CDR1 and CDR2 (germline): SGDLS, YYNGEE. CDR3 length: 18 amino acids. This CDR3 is CASSVEASGPFRYNEQFF. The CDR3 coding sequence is TGTGCCAGCAGCGTAGAGGCTAGCGGGCCCTTTAGGTATAATGAGCAGTTCTTC. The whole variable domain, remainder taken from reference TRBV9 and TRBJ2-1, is DSGVTQTPKHLITATGQRVTLRCSPRSGDLSVYWYQQSLDQGLQFLIQYYNGEERAKGNILERFSAQQFPDLHSELNLSSLELGDSALYFCASSVEASGPFRYNEQFFGPGTRLTVL.

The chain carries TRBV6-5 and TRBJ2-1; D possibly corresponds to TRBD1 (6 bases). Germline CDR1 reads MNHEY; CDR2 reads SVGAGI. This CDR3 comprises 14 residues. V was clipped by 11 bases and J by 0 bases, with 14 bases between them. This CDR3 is CAAATGSSYNEQFF. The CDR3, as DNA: TGTGCCGCCGCCACAGGGAGCTCCTACAATGAGCAGTTCTTC.

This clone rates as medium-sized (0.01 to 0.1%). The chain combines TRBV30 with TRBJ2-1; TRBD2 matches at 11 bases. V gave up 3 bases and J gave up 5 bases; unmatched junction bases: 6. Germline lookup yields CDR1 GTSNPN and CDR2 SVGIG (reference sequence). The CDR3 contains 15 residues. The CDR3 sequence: CAWSFLAGGDNEQFF. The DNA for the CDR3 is TGTGCCTGGAGCTTTCTAGCGGGGGGAGACAATGAGCAGTTCTTC.